Listed below are T cell receptor beta chains from one sample, sequenced in a study of T-cell reconstitution after alpha-beta-depleted transplantation in children. TCRdb recomputed calls from the PCR reads with MiXCR, one row per CDR3 protein. The table shows 200,000 to 250,000 distinct CDR3 sequences, with 11% occurring only once. The sample was PBMCs, taken before TCRalphabeta/CD19-depleted stem cell transplant. The source of these receptors is a child under two years old with acute myeloid leukemia, due to receive a stem cell transplant. The CDR3 runs from the conserved cysteine through the conserved F or W. D genes are given only for firm matches. Where a row states a size, it is once, few, many or the class of an expanded clone; other rows omit it.

cdr3_aa: CASNIAGDGNEQFF
cdr3_nt: TGTGCCAGCAATATAGCGGGAGACGGCAATGAGCAGTTCTTC
v_call: TRBV7-9
clone_size: many
j_call: TRBJ2-1
d_call: TRBD2
cdr3_length: 14

cdr3_aa: CSATGFRSNQPQHF
cdr3_nt: TGCAGTGCTACAGGATTTAGGAGCAATCAGCCCCAGCATTTT
v_call: TRBV20-1
clone_size: many
j_call: TRBJ1-5
d_call: -
cdr3_length: 14

cdr3_aa: CASSQLAGDTDTQYF
cdr3_nt: TGTGCCAGCAGCCAACTAGCGGGGGACACAGATACGCAGTATTTT
v_call: TRBV3-1
clone_size: -
j_call: TRBJ2-3
d_call: TRBD2
cdr3_length: 15

cdr3_aa: CASSQRGTTMRQFF
cdr3_nt: TGTGCCAGCAGCCAAAGGGGGACTACAATGAGGCAGTTCTTC
v_call: TRBV3-1
clone_size: many
j_call: TRBJ2-1
d_call: -
cdr3_length: 14

cdr3_aa: CSASLQGGGQPQHF
cdr3_nt: TGCAGTGCTAGTTTGCAGGGGGGCGGTCAGCCCCAGCATTTT
v_call: TRBV20-1
clone_size: many
j_call: TRBJ1-5
d_call: TRBD1
cdr3_length: 14

cdr3_aa: CASSQDGRTNREQFF
cdr3_nt: TGTGCCAGCAGCCAAGACGGGAGGACGAACCGGGAGCAGTTCTTC
v_call: TRBV3-1
clone_size: many
j_call: TRBJ2-1
d_call: TRBD2
cdr3_length: 15

cdr3_aa: CASSRERGQETQYF
cdr3_nt: TGTGCCAGCAGTCGAGAGCGGGGACAAGAGACCCAGTACTTC
v_call: TRBV12-3/TRBV12-4
clone_size: many
j_call: TRBJ2-5
d_call: TRBD2
cdr3_length: 14

cdr3_aa: CASSPHSDGEKLFF
cdr3_nt: TGTGCCAGCAGCCCGCACTCGGATGGGGAAAAACTGTTTTTT
v_call: TRBV12-3/TRBV12-4
clone_size: many
j_call: TRBJ1-4
d_call: -
cdr3_length: 14

cdr3_aa: CASHQGGSGTDTQYF
cdr3_nt: TGCGCCAGCCACCAGGGGGGTAGCGGCACAGATACGCAGTATTTT
v_call: TRBV5-1
clone_size: many
j_call: TRBJ2-3
d_call: -
cdr3_length: 15

cdr3_aa: CASSLSGREQYF
cdr3_nt: TGTGCCAGCAGCTTGTCAGGGAGGGAGCAGTACTTC
v_call: TRBV5-4
clone_size: many
j_call: TRBJ2-7
d_call: -
cdr3_length: 12

cdr3_aa: CSVTRGEAFF
cdr3_nt: TGCAGCGTTACGCGGGGTGAAGCTTTCTTT
v_call: TRBV29-1
clone_size: -
j_call: TRBJ1-1
d_call: -
cdr3_length: 10

cdr3_aa: CAISEEGTRDNEQYF
cdr3_nt: TGTGCCATCAGTGAGGAAGGGACTAGAGACAACGAGCAGTACTTC
v_call: TRBV10-3
clone_size: few
j_call: TRBJ2-7
d_call: TRBD2
cdr3_length: 15

cdr3_aa: CASSSDRGYTEAFF
cdr3_nt: TGCGCCAGCAGTTCGGACAGGGGGTACACTGAAGCTTTCTTT
v_call: TRBV5-1
clone_size: many
j_call: TRBJ1-1
d_call: TRBD1
cdr3_length: 14

cdr3_aa: CATRTSGSYEQYF
cdr3_nt: TGTGCCACCAGAACGTCCGGCTCCTACGAGCAGTACTTC
v_call: TRBV15
clone_size: many
j_call: TRBJ2-7
d_call: -
cdr3_length: 13

cdr3_aa: CSAWEGGANTEAFF
cdr3_nt: TGCAGTGCTTGGGAAGGGGGCGCGAACACTGAAGCTTTCTTT
v_call: TRBV20-1
clone_size: many
j_call: TRBJ1-1
d_call: TRBD1
cdr3_length: 14

cdr3_aa: CASSYIIKGTLETQYF
cdr3_nt: TGTGCCAGCAGTTATATTATCAAGGGTACCCTAGAGACCCAGTACTTC
v_call: TRBV28
clone_size: many
j_call: TRBJ2-5
d_call: -
cdr3_length: 16

cdr3_aa: CASSPRGRGTEAFF
cdr3_nt: TGTGCCAGCAGCCCCAGGGGGCGCGGCACTGAAGCTTTCTTT
v_call: TRBV3-1
clone_size: many
j_call: TRBJ1-1
d_call: TRBD1
cdr3_length: 14

cdr3_aa: CASSPQAADTQYF
cdr3_nt: TGTGCCAGCAGTCCTCAGGCGGCAGATACGCAGTATTTT
v_call: TRBV27
clone_size: many
j_call: TRBJ2-3
d_call: -
cdr3_length: 13

cdr3_aa: CASSLAMGGSTDTQYF
cdr3_nt: TGCGCCAGCAGCTTGGCCATGGGGGGGTCCACAGATACGCAGTATTTT
v_call: TRBV5-1
clone_size: many
j_call: TRBJ2-3
d_call: TRBD2
cdr3_length: 16

cdr3_aa: CASSLVLAGSDEQFF
cdr3_nt: TGTGCCAGCAGCTTAGTCCTAGCGGGGTCAGATGAGCAGTTCTTC
v_call: TRBV7-6
clone_size: few
j_call: TRBJ2-1
d_call: TRBD2
cdr3_length: 15

cdr3_aa: CSASLSGTDTQYF
cdr3_nt: TGCAGTGCTAGCCTTAGCGGGACAGATACGCAGTATTTT
v_call: TRBV20-1
clone_size: many
j_call: TRBJ2-3
d_call: TRBD2
cdr3_length: 13

cdr3_aa: CASSYPQGVGGYTF
cdr3_nt: TGTGCCAGCAGCTACCCACAGGGGGTGGGGGGCTACACCTTC
v_call: TRBV11-2
clone_size: many
j_call: TRBJ1-2
d_call: TRBD1
cdr3_length: 14

cdr3_aa: CASSSSRDRGHQPQHF
cdr3_nt: TGTGCCAGCAGTTCGTCCCGGGACAGGGGTCATCAGCCCCAGCATTTT
v_call: TRBV28
clone_size: many
j_call: TRBJ1-5
d_call: TRBD1
cdr3_length: 16

cdr3_aa: CASSATGRRDNEQFF
cdr3_nt: TGTGCCAGCAGCGCGACGGGACGACGGGACAATGAGCAGTTCTTC
v_call: TRBV3-1
clone_size: many
j_call: TRBJ2-1
d_call: -
cdr3_length: 15

cdr3_aa: CSARTSGNSYEQYF
cdr3_nt: TGCAGTGCTAGGACTAGCGGGAACTCCTACGAGCAGTACTTC
v_call: TRBV20-1
clone_size: many
j_call: TRBJ2-7
d_call: TRBD2
cdr3_length: 14

cdr3_aa: CSATPGLGEFGAKNIQYF
cdr3_nt: TGCAGTGCTACACCGGGACTAGGGGAATTTGGGGCCAAAAACATTCAGTACTTC
v_call: TRBV20-1
clone_size: -
j_call: TRBJ2-4
d_call: TRBD2
cdr3_length: 18

cdr3_aa: CASSFNGGLGGYTF
cdr3_nt: TGTGCCAGCAGCTTCAACGGGGGTCTGGGGGGCTACACCTTC
v_call: TRBV7-2
clone_size: many
j_call: TRBJ1-2
d_call: -
cdr3_length: 14

cdr3_aa: CASSSGRAFYEQYF
cdr3_nt: TGTGCCAGTAGTAGCGGGAGGGCCTTTTACGAGCAGTACTTC
v_call: TRBV19
clone_size: many
j_call: TRBJ2-7
d_call: TRBD2
cdr3_length: 14

cdr3_aa: CASLSPRETQYF
cdr3_nt: TGTGCCAGCCTCTCTCCTCGAGAGACCCAGTACTTC
v_call: TRBV7-9
clone_size: many
j_call: TRBJ2-5
d_call: -
cdr3_length: 12

cdr3_aa: CSVYRGYEQYF
cdr3_nt: TGCAGCGTGTATCGTGGGTACGAGCAGTACTTC
v_call: TRBV29-1
clone_size: many
j_call: TRBJ2-7
d_call: -
cdr3_length: 11

cdr3_aa: CASSFEGEKRETQYF
cdr3_nt: TGTGCCAGCAGCTTTGAAGGGGAGAAGCGAGAGACCCAGTACTTC
v_call: TRBV12-1
clone_size: -
j_call: TRBJ2-5
d_call: -
cdr3_length: 15

cdr3_aa: CASSPLDAPREAFF
cdr3_nt: TGTGCCAGCAGCCCCCTGGATGCGCCCAGGGAAGCTTTCTTT
v_call: TRBV5-6
clone_size: -
j_call: TRBJ1-1
d_call: -
cdr3_length: 14

cdr3_aa: CASSSWGIAGATDTQYF
cdr3_nt: TGTGCCAGCAGCTCCTGGGGGATAGCGGGGGCCACAGATACGCAGTATTTT
v_call: TRBV11-2
clone_size: few
j_call: TRBJ2-3
d_call: TRBD2
cdr3_length: 17

cdr3_aa: CSARTSGSGTGELFF
cdr3_nt: TGCAGTGCTAGGACTAGCGGGAGTGGCACCGGGGAGCTGTTTTTT
v_call: TRBV20-1
clone_size: many
j_call: TRBJ2-2
d_call: TRBD2
cdr3_length: 15

cdr3_aa: CASSSGLAGPYEQYF
cdr3_nt: TGTGCCAGCAGCTCGGGACTAGCGGGCCCTTACGAGCAGTACTTC
v_call: TRBV11-2
clone_size: many
j_call: TRBJ2-7
d_call: TRBD2
cdr3_length: 15

cdr3_aa: CASSQGGAYGLYNEQFF
cdr3_nt: TGCGCCAGCAGCCAAGGGGGAGCCTACGGGTTGTACAATGAGCAGTTCTTC
v_call: TRBV4-1
clone_size: many
j_call: TRBJ2-1
d_call: -
cdr3_length: 17

cdr3_aa: CASIGIDYNEQFF
cdr3_nt: TGTGCCAGCATAGGGATCGATTACAATGAGCAGTTCTTC
v_call: TRBV7-2
clone_size: -
j_call: TRBJ2-1
d_call: -
cdr3_length: 13

cdr3_aa: CSVEWGGLAGSWNEQFF
cdr3_nt: TGCAGCGTTGAGTGGGGGGGACTAGCGGGGTCTTGGAATGAGCAGTTCTTC
v_call: TRBV29-1
clone_size: many
j_call: TRBJ2-1
d_call: TRBD2
cdr3_length: 17

cdr3_aa: CAIKGPGMNTEAFF
cdr3_nt: TGTGCCATCAAGGGGCCGGGGATGAACACTGAAGCTTTCTTT
v_call: TRBV7-2
clone_size: many
j_call: TRBJ1-1
d_call: -
cdr3_length: 14

cdr3_aa: CSVRQANTEAFF
cdr3_nt: TGCAGCGTTAGACAGGCAAACACTGAAGCTTTCTTT
v_call: TRBV29-1
clone_size: many
j_call: TRBJ1-1
d_call: -
cdr3_length: 12

cdr3_aa: CASSRLAGGGPASYEQYF
cdr3_nt: TGTGCCAGCAGCAGACTAGCGGGAGGAGGGCCGGCGTCCTACGAGCAGTACTTC
v_call: TRBV12-3/TRBV12-4
clone_size: many
j_call: TRBJ2-7
d_call: TRBD2
cdr3_length: 18

cdr3_aa: CASSLGAGYTF
cdr3_nt: TGCGCCAGCAGCTTGGGAGCTGGCTACACCTTC
v_call: TRBV5-1
clone_size: many
j_call: TRBJ1-2
d_call: -
cdr3_length: 11

cdr3_aa: CAGLTSGQETQYF
cdr3_nt: TGTGCCGGTCTCACTAGCGGCCAAGAGACCCAGTACTTC
v_call: TRBV30
clone_size: many
j_call: TRBJ2-5
d_call: TRBD2
cdr3_length: 13

cdr3_aa: CASSPQRSSYNEQFF
cdr3_nt: TGCGCCAGCAGCCCACAGCGGAGCTCCTACAATGAGCAGTTCTTC
v_call: TRBV5-1
clone_size: many
j_call: TRBJ2-1
d_call: -
cdr3_length: 15

cdr3_aa: CASSLRNPLGPLHF
cdr3_nt: TGTGCCAGCAGTCTCAGGAACCCCTTGGGGCCCCTCCACTTT
v_call: TRBV12-3/TRBV12-4
clone_size: many
j_call: TRBJ1-6
d_call: -
cdr3_length: 14

cdr3_aa: CASSSLGTAGELFF
cdr3_nt: TGTGCCAGCAGCTCGTTAGGGACAGCCGGGGAGCTGTTTTTT
v_call: TRBV7-2
clone_size: few
j_call: TRBJ2-2
d_call: TRBD1
cdr3_length: 14

cdr3_aa: CASSFGGSREKLFF
cdr3_nt: TGTGCCAGCAGTTTTGGAGGGTCTCGGGAAAAACTGTTTTTT
v_call: TRBV12-3/TRBV12-4
clone_size: many
j_call: TRBJ1-4
d_call: -
cdr3_length: 14

cdr3_aa: CASSTLTSGLGIYNEQFF
cdr3_nt: TGTGCCAGCAGCACTTTGACTAGCGGGTTGGGAATCTACAATGAGCAGTTCTTC
v_call: TRBV21-1
clone_size: many
j_call: TRBJ2-1
d_call: -
cdr3_length: 18

cdr3_aa: CASSTGQFYGYTF
cdr3_nt: TGCGCCAGCAGCACTGGACAGTTCTATGGCTACACCTTC
v_call: TRBV5-1
clone_size: many
j_call: TRBJ1-2
d_call: -
cdr3_length: 13

cdr3_aa: CATSVASSYNEQFF
cdr3_nt: TGTGCCACCAGTGTAGCGAGCTCCTACAATGAGCAGTTCTTC
v_call: TRBV24-1
clone_size: many
j_call: TRBJ2-1
d_call: -
cdr3_length: 14

cdr3_aa: CASSLGWRELSADTQYF
cdr3_nt: TGTGCCAGCAGTTTGGGGTGGCGGGAACTCTCTGCGGATACGCAGTATTTT
v_call: TRBV12-3/TRBV12-4
clone_size: -
j_call: TRBJ2-3
d_call: -
cdr3_length: 17

cdr3_aa: CASSAISRGMKYF
cdr3_nt: TGTGCCAGCAGCGCGATATCTCGGGGCATGAAGTATTTT
v_call: TRBV9
clone_size: -
j_call: TRBJ2-3
d_call: -
cdr3_length: 13

cdr3_aa: CASSGTGGAGANVLTF
cdr3_nt: TGTGCCAGCTCGGGGACAGGGGGCGCTGGGGCCAACGTCCTGACTTTC
v_call: TRBV18
clone_size: many
j_call: TRBJ2-6
d_call: TRBD1
cdr3_length: 16

cdr3_aa: CSARPSGYEQYF
cdr3_nt: TGCAGTGCTAGGCCTAGCGGGTACGAGCAGTACTTC
v_call: TRBV20-1
clone_size: many
j_call: TRBJ2-7
d_call: TRBD2
cdr3_length: 12

cdr3_aa: CASSSSGPNTGELFF
cdr3_nt: TGTGCCAGCAGCTCTAGCGGACCTAACACCGGGGAGCTGTTTTTT
v_call: TRBV7-3
clone_size: many
j_call: TRBJ2-2
d_call: TRBD2
cdr3_length: 15